This T cell receptor (beta chain) was observed in a study of early T cells in non-severe SARS-CoV-2 infection. One entry per CDR3 protein, called by TCRdb with MiXCR from the 5' RACE reads. In the table there are about 64,000 distinct CDR3 sequences, around an eighth of which are singletons. This clonotype was seen a handful of times. The origin of this receptor is an adult who was a healthcare worker with PCR-confirmed SARS-CoV-2 infection or an uninfected control (not recorded which). Sequenced material: whole blood, taken at baseline.

DNA for the CDR3: TGCGCCAGCAGGGAACACAGGGACGAGCAGTACTTC. Protein product: CASREHRDEQYF. The chain has TRBV10-1 and TRBJ2-7; D is perhaps TRBD1 (6 bases). Germline loops: CDR1 WNHNN, CDR2 SYGVQD (reference sequence). CDR3 size: 12 residues. Trimming removed 6 bases at V and 5 bases at J, with 11 bases between.